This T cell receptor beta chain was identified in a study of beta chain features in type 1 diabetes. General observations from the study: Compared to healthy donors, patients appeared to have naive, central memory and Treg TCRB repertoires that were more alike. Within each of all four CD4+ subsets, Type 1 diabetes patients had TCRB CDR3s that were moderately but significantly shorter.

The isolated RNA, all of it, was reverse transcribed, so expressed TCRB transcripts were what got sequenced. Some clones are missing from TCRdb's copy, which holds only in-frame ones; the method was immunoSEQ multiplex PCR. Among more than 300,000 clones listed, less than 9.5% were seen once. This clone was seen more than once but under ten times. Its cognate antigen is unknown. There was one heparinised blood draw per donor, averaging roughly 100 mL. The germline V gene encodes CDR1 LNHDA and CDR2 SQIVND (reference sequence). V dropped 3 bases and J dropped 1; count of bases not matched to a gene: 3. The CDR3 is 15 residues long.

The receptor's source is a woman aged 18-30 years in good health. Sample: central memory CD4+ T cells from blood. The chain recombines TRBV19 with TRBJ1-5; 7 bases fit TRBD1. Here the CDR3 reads CASSIDRESNQPQHF. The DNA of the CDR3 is TGTGCCAGTAGTATTGACAGGGAGAGCAATCAGCCCCAGCATTTT.